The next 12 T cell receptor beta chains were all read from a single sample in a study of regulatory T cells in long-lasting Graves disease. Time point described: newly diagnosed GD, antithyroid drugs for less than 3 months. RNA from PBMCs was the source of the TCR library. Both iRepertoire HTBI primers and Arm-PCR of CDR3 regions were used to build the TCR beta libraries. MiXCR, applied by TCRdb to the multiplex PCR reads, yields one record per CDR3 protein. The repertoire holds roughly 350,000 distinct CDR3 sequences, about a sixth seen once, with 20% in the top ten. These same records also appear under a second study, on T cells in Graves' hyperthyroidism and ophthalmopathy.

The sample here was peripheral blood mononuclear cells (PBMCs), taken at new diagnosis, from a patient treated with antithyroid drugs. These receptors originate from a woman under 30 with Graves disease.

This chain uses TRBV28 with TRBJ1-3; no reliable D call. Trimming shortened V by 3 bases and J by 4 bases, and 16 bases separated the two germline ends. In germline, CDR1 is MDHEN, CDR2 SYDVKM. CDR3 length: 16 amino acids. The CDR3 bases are TGTGCCAGCAGTTTCCCGGGCCGCCGCGTGGGAAACACCATATATTTT. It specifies CASSFPGRRVGNTIYF.

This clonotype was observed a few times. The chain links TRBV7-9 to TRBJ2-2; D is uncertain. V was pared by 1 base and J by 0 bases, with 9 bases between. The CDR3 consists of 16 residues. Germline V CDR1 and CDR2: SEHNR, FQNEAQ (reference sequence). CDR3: CASSLVLGANTGELFF. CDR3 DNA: TGTGCCAGCAGCTTAGTTCTAGGCGCGAACACCGGGGAGCTGTTTTTT.

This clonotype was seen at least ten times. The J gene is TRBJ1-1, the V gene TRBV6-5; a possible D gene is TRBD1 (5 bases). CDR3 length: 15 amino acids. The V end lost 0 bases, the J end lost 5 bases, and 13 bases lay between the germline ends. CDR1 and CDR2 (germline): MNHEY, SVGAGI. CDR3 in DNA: TGTGCCAGCAGTTACTCGGGGGGACCCCGAACTGAAGCTTTCTTT. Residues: CASSYSGGPRTEAFF.

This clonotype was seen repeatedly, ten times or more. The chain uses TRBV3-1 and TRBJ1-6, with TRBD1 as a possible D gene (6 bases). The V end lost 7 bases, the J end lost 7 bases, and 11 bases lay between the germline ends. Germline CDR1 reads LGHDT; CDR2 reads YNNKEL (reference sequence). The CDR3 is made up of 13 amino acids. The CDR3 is CASNTGLNSPLHF. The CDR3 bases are TGTGCCAGCAATACAGGGTTAAATTCACCCCTCCACTTT.

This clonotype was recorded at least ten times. CDR3 region: CASSFTGTEYGYTF. For the CDR3, the DNA is TGTGCCAGCAGCTTCACCGGGACAGAATATGGCTACACCTTC. This chain joins TRBV7-2 and TRBJ1-2; 7 bases map to TRBD1. Looked up from germline, CDR1 is SGHTA and CDR2 is FQGNSA. The trim removed 3 bases at V and 5 bases at J, leaving 6 bases unmatched. CDR3 size: 14 residues. The full variable domain, its missing parts supplied by reference TRBV7-2 and TRBJ1-2, is GAGVSQSPSNKVTEKGKDVELRCDPISGHTALYWYRQSLGQGLEFLIYFQGNSAPDKSGLPSDRFSAERTGGSVSTLTIQRTQQEDSAVYLCASSFTGTEYGYTFGSGTRLTVV.

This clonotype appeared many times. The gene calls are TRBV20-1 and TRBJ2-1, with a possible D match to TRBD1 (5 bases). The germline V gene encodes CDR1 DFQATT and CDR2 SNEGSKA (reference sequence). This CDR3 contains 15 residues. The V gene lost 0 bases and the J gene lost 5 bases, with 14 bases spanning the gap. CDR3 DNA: TGCAGTGCTAGAGATCTTGGTACGGACAACAATGAGCAGTTCTTC. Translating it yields CSARDLGTDNNEQFF.

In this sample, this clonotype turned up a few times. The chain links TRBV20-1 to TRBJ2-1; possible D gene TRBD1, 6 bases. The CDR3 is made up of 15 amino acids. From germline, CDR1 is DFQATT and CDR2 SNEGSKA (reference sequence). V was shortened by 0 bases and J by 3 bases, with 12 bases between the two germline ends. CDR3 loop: CSARDMGASYNEQFF. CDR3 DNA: TGCAGTGCTAGAGATATGGGGGCGAGCTACAATGAGCAGTTCTTC.

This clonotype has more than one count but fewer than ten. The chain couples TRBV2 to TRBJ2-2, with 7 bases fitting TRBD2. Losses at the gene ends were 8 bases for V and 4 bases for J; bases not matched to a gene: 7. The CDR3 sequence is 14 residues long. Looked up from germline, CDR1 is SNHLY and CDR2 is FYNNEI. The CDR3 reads CASEGLAVTGELFF. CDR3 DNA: TGTGCCAGCGAGGGCCTAGCGGTCACCGGGGAGCTGTTTTTT.

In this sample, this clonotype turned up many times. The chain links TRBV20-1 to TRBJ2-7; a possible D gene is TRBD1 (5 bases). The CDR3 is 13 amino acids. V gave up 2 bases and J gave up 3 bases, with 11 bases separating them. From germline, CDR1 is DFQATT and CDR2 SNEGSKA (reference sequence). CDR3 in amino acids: CSARLTGRYEQYF. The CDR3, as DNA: TGCAGTGCTAGATTAACAGGCCGCTACGAGCAGTACTTC.

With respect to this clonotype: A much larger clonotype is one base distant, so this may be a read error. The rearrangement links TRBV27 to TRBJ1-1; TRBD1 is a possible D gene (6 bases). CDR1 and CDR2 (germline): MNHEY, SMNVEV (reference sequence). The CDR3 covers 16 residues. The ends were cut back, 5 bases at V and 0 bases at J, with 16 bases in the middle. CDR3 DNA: TGTGCCAGCAGTCCCCGACAGGCCTATTTGAACACTGAAGCTTTCTTT. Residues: CASSPRQAYLNTEAFF.

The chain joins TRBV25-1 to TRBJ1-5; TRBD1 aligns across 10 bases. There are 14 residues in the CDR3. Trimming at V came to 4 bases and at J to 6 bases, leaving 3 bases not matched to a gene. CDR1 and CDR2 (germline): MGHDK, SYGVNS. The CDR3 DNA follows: TGTGCCAGCAGTGGACAGGGGGCAATTCAGCCCCAGCATTTT. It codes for CASSGQGAIQPQHF. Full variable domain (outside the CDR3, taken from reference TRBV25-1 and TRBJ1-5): EADIYQTPRYLVIGTGKKITLECSQTMGHDKMYWYQQDPGMELHLIHYSYGVNSTEKGDLSSESTVSRIRTEHFPLTLESARPSHTSQYLCASSGQGAIQPQHFGDGTRLSIL.

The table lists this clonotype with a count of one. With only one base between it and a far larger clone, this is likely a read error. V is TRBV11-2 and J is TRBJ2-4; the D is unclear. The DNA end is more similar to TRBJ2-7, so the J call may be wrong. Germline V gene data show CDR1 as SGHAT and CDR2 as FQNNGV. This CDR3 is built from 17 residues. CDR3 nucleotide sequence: TGTGCCAGCAGCTTATCCCGCGTCAGGTTTAGCTCCTACGAGCAGTACTTC. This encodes CASSLSRVRFSSYEQYF.